What follows are 7 T cell receptor beta chains derived from one specimen sequenced in a study of neurological immune-mediated disorders. TCRdb re-called the 5' RACE reads through MiXCR, storing one row per CDR3 protein. The sample includes about 40,000 distinct CDR3 sequences, around 3.1% seen only once; the top ten take around 8%. As to time point: longitudinal time-point 1 (baseline). The sequencing sample was made of PBMCs. These TCRs come from a woman aged 60-75 years with multiple sclerosis.

This chain joins TRBV30 and TRBJ2-3, with 9 bases identical to TRBD2. This CDR3 has 15 amino acids. V shed 3 bases, J shed 1 base, and the junction held 5 bases outside the gene matches. Germline lookup yields CDR1 GTSNPN and CDR2 SVGIG (reference sequence). CDR3 bases: TGTGCCTGGAGGGGGACTAGCTCACGCACAGATACGCAGTATTTT. It yields the protein CAWRGTSSRTDTQYF. Based on the CDR3 plus reference TRBV30 and TRBJ2-3, the full variable domain is SQTIHQWPATLVQPVGSPLSLECTVEGTSNPNLYWYRQAAGRGLQLLFYSVGIGQISSEVPQNLSASRPQDRQFILSSKKLLLSDSGFYLCAWRGTSSRTDTQYFGPGTRLTVL.

This clonotype was observed at least ten times. The CDR3 protein is CSAEELAELFF. The CDR3 coding sequence is TGCAGTGCGGAAGAATTGGCGGAACTGTTTTTT. The V and J genes are TRBV20-1 and TRBJ1-4; D is uncertain. V gave up 6 bases and J gave up 12 bases, with 14 bases separating them. CDR1 and CDR2 (germline): DFQATT, SNEGSKA (reference sequence). The length of the CDR3 is 11 residues.

This clonotype was recorded many times. The chain combines TRBV7-6 with TRBJ2-1, with D possibly matching TRBD1 (6 bases). Germline V CDR1 and CDR2: SGHVS, FNYEAQ. With 4 bases removed from V and 6 bases from J, the gap between germline ends came to 16 bases. CDR3 length: 15 residues. The CDR3 coding sequence is TGTGCCAGCAGCTCAACCCCCAGGGGCCCCAATGAGCAGTTCTTC. Translated: CASSSTPRGPNEQFF.

This clonotype was recorded at least ten times. V is TRBV29-1 and J is TRBJ1-2; 12 bases map to TRBD1. The trim removed 4 bases at V and 4 bases at J, leaving 10 bases unmatched. There are 16 residues in the CDR3. The V gene's germline CDR1 is SQVTM and CDR2 ANQGSEA. The CDR3 here is CSVGAGTGGEGYGYTF. The DNA for the CDR3 is TGCAGCGTTGGAGCCGGGACAGGGGGCGAAGGCTATGGCTACACCTTC.

CDR3 in amino acids: CASSLAQGGLAVANEQFF. The CDR3 DNA sequence: TGTGCCAGCAGTTTAGCCCAGGGAGGTTTAGCGGTTGCCAATGAGCAGTTCTTC. The chain has TRBV12-3 or TRBV12-4 and TRBJ2-1, with D possibly matching TRBD2 (6 bases). This CDR3 has 18 residues. Trimming removed 0 bases at V and 6 bases at J, with 21 bases between.

The chain couples TRBV7-6 to TRBJ1-6; tentative D call: TRBD1 (5 bases). CDR3 size: 15 residues. Trimming removed 1 base at V and 13 bases at J, with 17 bases between. CDR1 and CDR2 (germline): SGHVS, FNYEAQ. CDR3 region: CASSLEARAGSPLHF. The CDR3 DNA reads as TGTGCCAGCAGCTTAGAGGCCAGGGCGGGGTCGCCCCTCCACTTT. The variable domain in full, completed from reference TRBV7-6 and TRBJ1-6, reads GAGVSQSPRYKVTKRGQDVALRCDPISGHVSLYWYRQALGQGPEFLTYFNYEAQQDKSGLPNDRFSAERPEGSISTLTIQRTEQRDSAMYRCASSLEARAGSPLHFGNGTRLTVT.

This clonotype was found many times. This sequence joins TRBV7-2 and TRBJ1-2; no firm D call. Per the germline V gene, CDR1 is SGHTA and CDR2 is FQGNSA. Trimming removed 7 bases from V and 7 bases from J, with 19 bases in between. This CDR3 has 14 residues. The CDR3 loop reads CASTINWRVSGYTF. For the CDR3, the DNA is TGTGCCAGCACCATCAATTGGAGGGTGTCTGGCTACACCTTC.